These 9 T cell receptor beta chains were sequenced from one sample in a study of blood T cell repertoires in COVID-19 (dated by TCRdb to about 2020). The library came from the immunoSEQ multiplex PCR assay. The immuneACCESS repertoire file appears here via TCRdb, limited to in-frame rearrangements. These files lack a portion of the clones; in checked studies, under half of the deficit traces to unresolved V genes, and the cause of the others is not known. The sample has hundreds of thousands of clones on record, 80% of them singletons. 4.3% of the sample is in the top ten clones. The sequenced material came from PBMCs or T cells enriched from blood (not recorded which). The receptors come from a man aged 25-45 years with acute COVID-19.

The rearrangement links TRBV15 to TRBJ2-5, with 9 bases fitting TRBD2. There are 16 residues in the CDR3. J gave up 5 bases and V 3 bases, and 10 bases lay outside the gene matches. The germline V gene has CDR1 LNHNV and CDR2 YYDKDF (reference sequence). DNA for the CDR3: TGTGCCACCAGCAGTTCCGGGACTAGCATTTTCGAGACCCAGTACTTC. This sequence encodes CATSSSGTSIFETQYF.

The rearrangement links TRBV6-5 to TRBJ1-1, with D hard to call. The CDR3 is 14 residues long. In germline, CDR1 is MNHEY, CDR2 SVGAGI. V shed 6 bases and J shed 4 bases, with 15 bases lying between them. CDR3: CASSRLGGSTEAFF. The CDR3 DNA follows: TGTGCCAGCAGCCGCCTTGGAGGGAGCACTGAAGCTTTCTTT.

The chain combines TRBV30 with TRBJ2-5, with D perhaps TRBD2 (6 bases). From germline, CDR1 is GTSNPN and CDR2 SVGIG (reference sequence). The CDR3 extends over 13 amino acids. Trimming removed 0 bases at V and 5 bases at J, with 10 bases between. CDR3 coding DNA: TGTGCCTGGAGTGTACTCAGCGGGGAGACCCAGTACTTC. This translates into CAWSVLSGETQYF.

This rearrangement joins TRBV3-1 (or the pseudogene TRBV3-2) to TRBJ2-3; 9 nucleotides align to TRBD2. V was pared by 1 base and J by 1 base, with 3 bases of the junction left unmatched. The CDR3 runs to 16 residues. Germline CDR1 reads LGHDT; CDR2 reads YNNKEL (reference sequence). The CDR3: CASSQAAGGGTDTQYF. CDR3 nucleotides: TGTGCCAGCAGCCAAGCAGCGGGGGGAGGCACAGATACGCAGTATTTT.

There are a few counts of this clone. The rearrangement links TRBV19 to TRBJ1-5, with 8 bases aligning to TRBD1. The V gene end was trimmed by 6 bases and the J gene end by 6 bases; junction bases not matched to a gene: 7. Germline V gives CDR1 LNHDA, CDR2 SQIVND (reference sequence). The CDR3 totals 14 residues. CDR3 DNA sequence: TGTGCCAGTAGGAGACAGGGGAGGGGTCAGCCCCAGCATTTT. This translates into CASRRQGRGQPQHF.

The J gene is TRBJ1-2, the V gene TRBV10-2, with D possibly being TRBD1 (6 bases). Germline assignment: CDR1 WSHSY and CDR2 SAAADI. The CDR3 is 14 amino acids. Trimming left V 3 bases short and J 4 bases short, with 12 bases between. CDR3 in amino acids: CASSEDRSGYGYTF. CDR3 nucleotides: TGCGCCAGCAGTGAAGACAGGAGCGGCTATGGCTACACCTTC.

The CDR3 here is CSVVVEGRDQPQHF. DNA of the CDR3: TGCAGCGTGGTCGTGGAGGGCCGGGATCAGCCCCAGCATTTT. This chain connects TRBV29-1 to TRBJ1-5, with D hard to call. Trimming stripped 6 bases from V and 5 bases from J, with 17 bases between. The length of the CDR3 is 14 residues. The V gene's germline CDR1 is SQVTM and CDR2 ANQGSEA.

The table lists this clone with a count of one. The chain couples TRBV3-1 (or the pseudogene TRBV3-2) to TRBJ1-5; D ambiguous. Trimming removed 0 bases at V and 3 bases at J, with 6 bases between. The CDR3 consists of 14 residues. Per the germline V gene, CDR1 is LGHDT and CDR2 is YNNKEL (reference sequence). Written as DNA, the CDR3 is TGTGCCAGCAGCCAAGAACACCTCAATCAGCCCCAGCATTTT. Translation gives CASSQEHLNQPQHF.

V and J are TRBV10-3 and TRBJ1-1, with 7 nucleotides matching TRBD1. With 6 bases clipped from V and 0 bases from J, the junction kept 4 bases outside the gene matches. The CDR3 is 14 amino acids. CDR1 and CDR2 (germline): ENHRY, SYGVKD. The CDR3 here is CAISGQDVNTEAFF. DNA of the CDR3: TGTGCCATCAGCGGACAGGACGTGAACACTGAAGCTTTCTTT.